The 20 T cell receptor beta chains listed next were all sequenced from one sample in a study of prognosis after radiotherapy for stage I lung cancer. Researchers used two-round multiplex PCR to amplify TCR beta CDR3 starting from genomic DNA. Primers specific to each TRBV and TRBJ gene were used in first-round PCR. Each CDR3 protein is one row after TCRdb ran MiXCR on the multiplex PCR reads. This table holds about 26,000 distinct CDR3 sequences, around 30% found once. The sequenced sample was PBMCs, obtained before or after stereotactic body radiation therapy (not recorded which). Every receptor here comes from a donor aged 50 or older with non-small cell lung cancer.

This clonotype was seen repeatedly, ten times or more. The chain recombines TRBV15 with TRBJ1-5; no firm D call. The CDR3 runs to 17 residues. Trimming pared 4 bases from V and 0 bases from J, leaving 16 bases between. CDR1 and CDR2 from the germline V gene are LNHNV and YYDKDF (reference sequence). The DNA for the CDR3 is TGTGCCACCAGCACAAGAAATCTCGGCGCTAGCAATCAGCCCCAGCATTTT. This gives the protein CATSTRNLGASNQPQHF.

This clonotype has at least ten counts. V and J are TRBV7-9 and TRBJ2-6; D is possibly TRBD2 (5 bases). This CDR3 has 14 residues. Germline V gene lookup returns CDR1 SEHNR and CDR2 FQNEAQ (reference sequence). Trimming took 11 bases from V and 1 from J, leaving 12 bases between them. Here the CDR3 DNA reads TGTGCCGAGGCGGGCAGATCTGGGGCCAACGTCCTGACTTTC. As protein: CAEAGRSGANVLTF.

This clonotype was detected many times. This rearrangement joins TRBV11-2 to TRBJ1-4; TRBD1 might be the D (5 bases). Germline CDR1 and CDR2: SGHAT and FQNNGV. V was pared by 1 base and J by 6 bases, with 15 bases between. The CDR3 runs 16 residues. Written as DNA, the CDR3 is TGTGCCAGCAGCTTAGGACTGAGGCAGGGTGATGAAAAACTGTTTTTT. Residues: CASSLGLRQGDEKLFF. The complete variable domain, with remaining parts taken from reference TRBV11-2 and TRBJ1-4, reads EAGVAQSPRYKIIEKRQSVAFWCNPISGHATLYWYQQILGQGPKLLIQFQNNGVVDDSQLPKDRFSAERLKGVDSTLKIQPAKLEDSAVYLCASSLGLRQGDEKLFFGSGTQLSVL.

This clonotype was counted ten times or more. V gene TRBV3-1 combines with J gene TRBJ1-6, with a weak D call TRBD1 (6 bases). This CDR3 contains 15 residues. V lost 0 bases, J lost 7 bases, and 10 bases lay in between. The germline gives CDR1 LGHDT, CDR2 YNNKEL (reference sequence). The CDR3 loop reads CASSQEGGQNSPLHF. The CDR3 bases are TGTGCCAGCAGCCAAGAAGGGGGGCAGAATTCACCCCTCCACTTT. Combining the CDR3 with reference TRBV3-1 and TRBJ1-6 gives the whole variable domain DTAVSQTPKYLVTQMGNDKSIKCEQNLGHDTMYWYKQDSKKFLKIMFSYNNKELIINETVPNRFSPKSPDKAHLNLHINSLELGDSAVYFCASSQEGGQNSPLHFGNGTRLTVT.

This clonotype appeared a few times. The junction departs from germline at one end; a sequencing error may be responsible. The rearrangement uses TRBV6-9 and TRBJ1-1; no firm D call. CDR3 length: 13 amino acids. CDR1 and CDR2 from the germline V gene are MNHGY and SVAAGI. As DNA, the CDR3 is TGCGCCAGCTCGGATAAGCCGAACACTGAAGCTTTCTTT. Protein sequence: CASSDKPNTEAFF.

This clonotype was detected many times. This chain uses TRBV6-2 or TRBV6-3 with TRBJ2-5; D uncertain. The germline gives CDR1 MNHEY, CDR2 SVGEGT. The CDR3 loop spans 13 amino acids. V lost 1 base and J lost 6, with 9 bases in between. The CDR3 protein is CASSYLGRKTQYF. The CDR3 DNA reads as TGTGCCAGCAGTTACTTGGGTAGGAAGACCCAGTACTTC.

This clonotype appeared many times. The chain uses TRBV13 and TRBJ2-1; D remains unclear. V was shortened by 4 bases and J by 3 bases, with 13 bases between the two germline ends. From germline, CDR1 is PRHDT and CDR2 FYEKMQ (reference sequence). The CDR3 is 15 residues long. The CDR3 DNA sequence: TGTGCCAGCAGCTCCCCCCGTATAGACTACAATGAGCAGTTCTTC. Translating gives CASSSPRIDYNEQFF.

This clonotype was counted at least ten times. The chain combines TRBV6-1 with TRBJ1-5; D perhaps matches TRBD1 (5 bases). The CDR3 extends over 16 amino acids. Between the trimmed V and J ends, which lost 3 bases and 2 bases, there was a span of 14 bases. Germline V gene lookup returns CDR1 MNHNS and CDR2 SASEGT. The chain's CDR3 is CASSDLGVGGNQPQHF. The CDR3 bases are TGTGCCAGCAGTGACCTCGGCGTGGGGGGCAATCAGCCCCAGCATTTT.

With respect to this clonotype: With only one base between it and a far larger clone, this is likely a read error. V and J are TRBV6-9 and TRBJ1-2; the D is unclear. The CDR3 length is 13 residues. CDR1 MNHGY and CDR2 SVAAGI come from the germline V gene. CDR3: CASSLDLNYGCTF. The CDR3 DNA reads TGTGCCAGCAGTTTGGACCTTAACTATGGCTGCACCTTC.

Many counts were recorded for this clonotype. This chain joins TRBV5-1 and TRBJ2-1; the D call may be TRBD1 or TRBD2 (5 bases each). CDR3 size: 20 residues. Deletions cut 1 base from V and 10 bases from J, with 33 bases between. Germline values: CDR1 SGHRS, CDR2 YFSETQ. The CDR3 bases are TGCGCCAGCAGCTTGACCACGGGACGGACGACCTTTCCCGCGGGTATAGAGCAGTTCTTC. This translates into CASSLTTGRTTFPAGIEQFF.

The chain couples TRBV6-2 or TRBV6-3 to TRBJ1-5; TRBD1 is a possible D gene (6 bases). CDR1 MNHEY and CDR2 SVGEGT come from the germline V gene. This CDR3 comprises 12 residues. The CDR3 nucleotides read TGTGTCAGTATTAAGGCGACAGGGCCCCAGCATTTT. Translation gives CVSIKATGPQHF.

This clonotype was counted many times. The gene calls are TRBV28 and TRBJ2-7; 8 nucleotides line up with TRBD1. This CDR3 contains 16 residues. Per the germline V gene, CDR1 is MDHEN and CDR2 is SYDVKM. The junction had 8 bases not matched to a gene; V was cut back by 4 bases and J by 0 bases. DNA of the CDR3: TGTGCCAGCAGTTCGCCCCGGGACAGGCTCTCCTACGAGCAGTACTTC. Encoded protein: CASSSPRDRLSYEQYF.

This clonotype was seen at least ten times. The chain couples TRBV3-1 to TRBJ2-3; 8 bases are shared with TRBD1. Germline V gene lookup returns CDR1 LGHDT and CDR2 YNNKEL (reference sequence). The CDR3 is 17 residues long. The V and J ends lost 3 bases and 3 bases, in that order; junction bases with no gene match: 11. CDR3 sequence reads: CASSQEGLGQETDTQYF. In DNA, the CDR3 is TGTGCCAGCAGCCAGGAGGGATTGGGACAGGAGACAGATACGCAGTATTTT.

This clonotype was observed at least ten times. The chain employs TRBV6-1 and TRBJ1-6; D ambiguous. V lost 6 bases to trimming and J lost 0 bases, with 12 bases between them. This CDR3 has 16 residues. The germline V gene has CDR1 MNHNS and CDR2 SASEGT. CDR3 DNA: TGTGCCAGCAGCCCGGACCGGAGCTCCTATAATTCACCCCTCCACTTT. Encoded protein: CASSPDRSSYNSPLHF.

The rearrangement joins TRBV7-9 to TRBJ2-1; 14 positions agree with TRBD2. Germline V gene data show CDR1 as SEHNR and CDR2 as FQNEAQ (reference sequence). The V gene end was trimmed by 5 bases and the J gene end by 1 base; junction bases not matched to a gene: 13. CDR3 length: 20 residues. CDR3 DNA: TGTGCCAGCAGCACAACCGGGACTAGCGGGAGATGGGGGTCCTACAATGAGCAGTTCTTC. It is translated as CASSTTGTSGRWGSYNEQFF.

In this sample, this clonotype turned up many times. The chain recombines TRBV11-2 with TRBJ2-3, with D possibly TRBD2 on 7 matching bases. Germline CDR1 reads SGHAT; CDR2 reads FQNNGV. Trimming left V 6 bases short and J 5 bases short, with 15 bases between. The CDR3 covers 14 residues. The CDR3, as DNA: TGTGCCAGCAGGAAGGGGGGCGGGAGAGATACGCAGTATTTT. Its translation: CASRKGGGRDTQYF. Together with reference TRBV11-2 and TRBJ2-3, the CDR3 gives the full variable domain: EAGVAQSPRYKIIEKRQSVAFWCNPISGHATLYWYQQILGQGPKLLIQFQNNGVVDDSQLPKDRFSAERLKGVDSTLKIQPAKLEDSAVYLCASRKGGGRDTQYFGPGTRLTVL.

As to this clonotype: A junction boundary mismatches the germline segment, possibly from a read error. The CDR3 region has the DNA TGTGCCAGCAGTTTAACCCCCCCTCCACCCATCCACTTT. Protein product: CASSLTPPPPIHF. The chain links TRBV12-3 or TRBV12-4 to TRBJ1-6; D gene ambiguous. This CDR3 spans 13 amino acids.

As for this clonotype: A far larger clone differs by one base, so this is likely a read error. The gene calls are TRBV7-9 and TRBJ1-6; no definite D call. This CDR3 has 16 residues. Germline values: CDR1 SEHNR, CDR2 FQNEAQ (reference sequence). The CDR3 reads CDSSPDLSSYNSPLHF. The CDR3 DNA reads TGTGACAGCAGCCCCGACCTGAGCTCCTATAATTCACCCCTCCACTTT. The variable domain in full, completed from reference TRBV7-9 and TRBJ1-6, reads DTGVSQNPRHKITKRGQNVTFRCDPISEHNRLYWYRQTLGQGPEFLTYFQNEAQLEKSRLLSDRFSAERPKGSFSTLEIQRTEQGDSAMYLCDSSPDLSSYNSPLHFGNGTRLTVT.

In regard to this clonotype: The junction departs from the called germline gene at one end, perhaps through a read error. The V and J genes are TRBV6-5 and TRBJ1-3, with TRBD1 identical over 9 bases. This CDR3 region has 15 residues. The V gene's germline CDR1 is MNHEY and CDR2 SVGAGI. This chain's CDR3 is CAISLSGTGGNTIYF. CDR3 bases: TGTGCCATCAGTTTATCCGGGACAGGGGGAAACACCATATATTTT.

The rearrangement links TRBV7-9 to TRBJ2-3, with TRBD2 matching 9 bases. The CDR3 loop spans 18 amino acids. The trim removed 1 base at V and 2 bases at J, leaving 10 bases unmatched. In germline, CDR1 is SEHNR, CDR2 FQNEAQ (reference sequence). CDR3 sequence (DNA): TGTGCCAGCAGCTTAGGGTCCCTAGCGGGATTGATCACAGATACGCAGTATTTT. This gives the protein CASSLGSLAGLITDTQYF. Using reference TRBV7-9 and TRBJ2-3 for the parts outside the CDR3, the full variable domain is DTGVSQNPRHKITKRGQNVTFRCDPISEHNRLYWYRQTLGQGPEFLTYFQNEAQLEKSRLLSDRFSAERPKGSFSTLEIQRTEQGDSAMYLCASSLGSLAGLITDTQYFGPGTRLTVL.